Below, 18 T cell receptor beta chains from the same sample are listed, as sequenced in a study of T cells after yellow fever vaccination (dated by TCRdb to between 2018 and 2021). The treatment or condition tag for this specimen amounts to: live attenuated yellow fever vaccine strain. The library relied on 5' RACE. This sample was sequenced with an Illumina HiSeq 2500. TCRdb handled the public reads itself, with Q25 trimming in fastp and clone calling in MiXCR, and kept productive beta chains. Rows merge per CDR3 protein into single entries with the most common DNA and genes. Here the sample has 300,000 or so distinct CDR3 sequences; around 13% occur a single time. The leading ten clones occupy roughly 0.5% of the sample. Sequenced material: CD4+ T cells sorted from PBMCs, taken 45 days after the yellow fever booster vaccination. The receptors derive from a man under 40 who received the YFV17D yellow fever vaccine.

In its sample, this clonotype was seen many times. The V and J genes are TRBV12-3 or TRBV12-4 and TRBJ1-5; 8 bases match TRBD1. The CDR3 is 15 amino acids. V lost 7 bases and J lost 3; bases outside the gene matches: 8. CDR3 bases: TGTGCCAGCACTAGGGCAGGGGGCCTCAATCAGCCCCAGCATTTT. Residues: CASTRAGGLNQPQHF.

V usage is TRBV7-8 and J usage is TRBJ2-3, with D possibly being TRBD2 (6 bases). Germline V gives CDR1 SGHVS, CDR2 FQNEAQ. CDR3 length equals 17 residues. Deletions cut 0 bases from V and 1 base from J, with 14 bases between. CDR3 coding DNA: TGTGCCAGCAGCTTAGCGCGCAGAGTAGCGGGCACAGATACGCAGTATTTT. It yields the protein CASSLARRVAGTDTQYF.

This clonotype has only a few counts. The J gene is TRBJ2-5, the V gene TRBV7-2, with 8 bases identical to TRBD2. V gave up 1 base and J gave up 12 bases; unmatched junction bases: 7. This CDR3 contains 13 residues. From germline, CDR1 is SGHTA and CDR2 FQGNSA. CDR3 amino acids: CASSLVLAGPKYF. The CDR3 DNA sequence: TGTGCCAGCAGCTTAGTATTAGCGGGGCCCAAGTACTTC.

This clonotype was found a few times. This chain uses TRBV5-1 with TRBJ2-1, with TRBD2 matching 8 bases. V gave up 0 bases and J gave up 8 bases; unmatched junction bases: 10. The CDR3 loop spans 16 amino acids. Germline V gene lookup returns CDR1 SGHRS and CDR2 YFSETQ. The CDR3 spells CASSLVGSGTGDEQFF. Here the CDR3 DNA reads TGCGCCAGCAGCTTGGTTGGTAGCGGGACCGGGGATGAGCAGTTCTTC.

The chain uses TRBV10-2 and TRBJ2-1; TRBD2 matches 9 bases. The germline V gene encodes CDR1 WSHSY and CDR2 SAAADI. The CDR3 covers 15 residues. V was clipped by 6 bases and J by 4 bases; unmatched bases: 7. DNA of the CDR3: TGCGCCAGCAGGCTTTCGGCGGGGGGGTACAATGAGCAGTTCTTC. Encoded protein: CASRLSAGGYNEQFF.

The CDR3 protein is CASSLTGLVGELFF. The CDR3 region has the DNA TGTGCCAGCAGCTTAACGGGTCTAGTCGGGGAGCTGTTTTTT. The V call is TRBV7-2, the J call TRBJ2-2; D remains unclear. This CDR3 comprises 14 residues. V was shortened by 2 bases and J by 7 bases, with 11 bases between the two germline ends. The germline V gene has CDR1 SGHTA and CDR2 FQGNSA.

The chain is built from TRBV19 and TRBJ2-6, with D perhaps being TRBD1 or TRBD2 (6 bases each). The ends were cut back, 7 bases at V and 4 bases at J, with 14 bases in the middle. The CDR3 sequence is 15 residues long. The germline gives CDR1 LNHDA, CDR2 SQIVND (reference sequence). Here the CDR3 reads CASTLGGSGANVLTF. CDR3 coding DNA: TGTGCCAGTACCTTGGGGGGCTCCGGGGCCAACGTCCTGACTTTC.

A remark on this clonotype: The junction and the germline gene differ at one end; a read error may be behind it. CDR3 sequence (DNA): TGCAGTGCTGGAGACAGACCCTACGAGCAGTACTTC. It encodes CSAGDRPYEQYF. The chain has TRBV20-1 and TRBJ2-7; possibly TRBD1 for D (5 bases). Germline CDR1 and CDR2: DFQATT and SNEGSKA (reference sequence). The CDR3 is made up of 12 amino acids.

DNA for the CDR3: TGTGCCAGCAGCCAAGAGGTGGCTGGCCAAGAGACCCAGTACTTC. This gives the protein CASSQEVAGQETQYF. The rearrangement joins TRBV3-1 to TRBJ2-5, with D unresolved. This CDR3 comprises 15 residues. With 0 bases removed from V and 1 base from J, the gap between germline ends came to 9 bases. Germline CDR1 is LGHDT and CDR2 is YNNKEL (reference sequence).

A few counts support this clonotype. This sequence joins TRBV20-1 and TRBJ1-5; 7 bases map to TRBD1. This CDR3 is built from 14 residues. Trimming removed 7 bases from V and 3 bases from J; junction bases left unmatched: 9. Germline CDR1 is DFQATT and CDR2 is SNEGSKA (reference sequence). CDR3 nucleotides: TGCAGTGTTGCGCAGGGACAGCCCAATCAGCCCCAGCATTTT. Translating it yields CSVAQGQPNQPQHF.

In this sample, this clonotype turned up many times. The rearrangement uses TRBV14 and TRBJ2-7; no reliable D call. Trimming stripped 0 bases from V and 9 bases from J, with 6 bases between. The CDR3 is 11 amino acids. The germline V gene encodes CDR1 SGHDN and CDR2 FVKESK. CDR3: CASSQESVQYF. DNA for the CDR3: TGTGCCAGCAGCCAAGAGAGTGTGCAGTACTTC.

This clonotype came up a few times. J is TRBJ1-5 and V is TRBV7-2; TRBD1 matches at 7 bases. Germline-derived CDR1 and CDR2 are SGHTA and FQGNSA. The CDR3 is made up of 15 amino acids. V shed 1 base and J 6 bases; nucleotides not matched to a gene: 6. This CDR3 is CASSLGQGGGQPQHF. In DNA, the CDR3 is TGTGCCAGCAGCTTAGGACAGGGAGGGGGTCAGCCCCAGCATTTT.

The sample holds many counts of this clonotype. The J gene is TRBJ2-1, the V gene TRBV15; 7 bases match TRBD2. Losses at the gene ends were 0 bases for V and 1 base for J; bases not matched to a gene: 3. The germline V gene encodes CDR1 LNHNV and CDR2 YYDKDF (reference sequence). The CDR3 covers 16 residues. This chain's CDR3 is CATSRDRGGSYNEQFF. The DNA for the CDR3 is TGTGCCACCAGCAGAGATCGCGGGGGTTCCTACAATGAGCAGTTCTTC. Full variable domain (outside the CDR3, taken from reference TRBV15 and TRBJ2-1): DAMVIQNPRYQVTQFGKPVTLSCSQTLNHNVMYWYQQKSSQAPKLLFHYYDKDFNNEADTPDNFQSRRPNTSFCFLDIRSPGLGDTAMYLCATSRDRGGSYNEQFFGPGTRLTVL.

This clonotype was seen more than once but under ten times. The rearrangement links TRBV15 to TRBJ1-6, with a tentative D call TRBD1 (6 bases). The CDR3 is 15 residues long. The V gene lost 6 bases and the J gene lost 7 bases, with 16 bases spanning the gap. CDR1 is LNHNV, CDR2 YYDKDF, per germline (reference sequence). CDR3 DNA: TGTGCCACCAGACCAGGGGAATTGGGCAATTCACCCCTCCACTTT. This gives the protein CATRPGELGNSPLHF.

CDR3 sequence: CASSLTTKIQTSGSTDTQYF. CDR3 DNA: TGTGCCAGCAGCTTAACGACCAAAATTCAGACTAGCGGGAGCACAGATACGCAGTATTTT. V gene TRBV7-2 combines with J gene TRBJ2-3, with 10 bases fitting TRBD2. CDR1 is SGHTA, CDR2 FQGNSA, per germline. This CDR3 has 20 amino acids. V was pared by 2 bases and J by 0 bases, with 14 bases of the junction left unmatched.

This clonotype was found a few times. This sequence joins TRBV19 and TRBJ2-7; 7 nucleotides line up with TRBD2. The germline CDR1 and CDR2 sequences are LNHDA and SQIVND (reference sequence). V lost 3 bases, J lost 7 bases, and 6 bases stayed unmatched. The length of the CDR3 is 13 residues. This CDR3 reads CASSIQLREEQYF. The CDR3, as DNA: TGTGCCAGTAGTATCCAGCTGCGGGAGGAGCAGTACTTC.

This chain links TRBV4-3 with TRBJ2-3; D ambiguous. This CDR3 spans 15 amino acids. CDR1 LGHNA and CDR2 YSLEER come from the germline V gene. With 0 bases removed from V and 0 bases from J, the gap between germline ends came to 7 bases. CDR3: CASSQEGYSTDTQYF. CDR3 bases: TGCGCCAGCAGCCAAGAGGGCTATAGCACAGATACGCAGTATTTT.

This chain connects TRBV4-2 to TRBJ2-7; TRBD2 matches 13 bases. Germline V lookup: CDR1 LGHNA, CDR2 YNFKEQ. J lost 4 bases, V lost 1 base, and 7 bases had no gene match. The CDR3 is 17 residues long. The CDR3 loop is CASSQGTSGRLGYEQYF. The CDR3 nucleotides read TGTGCCAGCAGCCAAGGGACTAGCGGGAGACTTGGGTACGAGCAGTACTTC.